Following are 29 T cell receptor beta chains from one sample sequenced in a study of blood T cell repertoires in COVID-19 (dated by TCRdb to 2020 to 2022). The library relied on the immunoSEQ multiplex PCR assay. The immuneACCESS repertoire file appears here via TCRdb, limited to in-frame rearrangements. These files lack a portion of the clones; in checked studies, under half of the deficit traces to unresolved V genes, and the cause of the others is not known. The sample table lists 200,000 to 300,000 clones, roughly 90% of them with a count of one. The top ten clones comprise under 2% of the sample. The sequencing sample was made of peripheral blood. These TCRs come from a man aged 30 to 45 with active or convalescent COVID-19.

V and J are TRBV5-6 and TRBJ2-3; the match to TRBD2 covers 9 bases. CDR3 size: 14 residues. J was trimmed by 2 bases and V by 9 bases; bases with no gene match: 7. Germline values: CDR1 SGHDT, CDR2 YYEEEE. The CDR3 region is CATKSGGYTDTQYF. CDR3 nucleotides: TGTGCCACTAAGAGCGGGGGGTACACAGATACGCAGTATTTT.

This chain links TRBV7-9 with TRBJ1-2; no firm D call. This CDR3 contains 15 residues. Per the germline V gene, CDR1 is SEHNR and CDR2 is FQNEAQ (reference sequence). The V gene lost 1 base and the J gene lost 1 base, with 10 bases spanning the gap. CDR3 region: CASSLDAASNYGYTF. CDR3 DNA sequence: TGTGCCAGCAGCTTAGACGCAGCGAGTAACTATGGCTACACCTTC.

This chain uses TRBV7-9 with TRBJ1-1; D uncertain. Trimming removed 0 bases at V and 4 bases at J, with 21 bases between. Germline V gene sequence: CDR1 SEHNR, CDR2 FQNEAQ (reference sequence). The CDR3 contains 18 residues. The CDR3 loop reads CASSLALVLRSGGTEAFF. The CDR3 region has the DNA TGTGCCAGCAGCTTAGCTCTGGTTTTGCGGTCGGGAGGCACTGAAGCTTTCTTT.

A word on this clone: Other DNA sequences in the sample encode the same CDR3. J is TRBJ2-7 and V is TRBV20-1; D may be TRBD1 (6 bases). The germline gives CDR1 DFQATT, CDR2 SNEGSKA (reference sequence). Trimming took 6 bases from V and 3 from J, leaving 9 bases between them. The CDR3 has 11 amino acids. The CDR3 reads CSARDNYEQYF. CDR3 in DNA: TGCAGTGCACGGGACAACTACGAGCAGTACTTC.

As regards this clone: This same CDR3 is encoded by further DNA sequences in the sample. V usage is TRBV4-3 and J usage is TRBJ1-5; TRBD1 might be the D (5 bases). The germline V gene has CDR1 LGHNA and CDR2 YSLEER. CDR3 length: 13 amino acids. Trimming cost V 0 bases and J 7 bases, with 7 bases left between them. For the CDR3, the DNA is TGCGCCAGCAGCCAAGACAGGGTCCAGCCCCAGCATTTT. This translates into CASSQDRVQPQHF.

The chain couples TRBV9 to TRBJ1-1, with 10 bases lining up with TRBD1. V shed 3 bases, J shed 3 bases, and the junction held 8 bases outside the gene matches. This CDR3 region has 16 residues. From germline, CDR1 is SGDLS and CDR2 YYNGEE. CDR3 amino acids: CASSGGTGVLDTEAFF. The CDR3 DNA reads TGTGCCAGCAGCGGCGGGACAGGGGTATTGGACACTGAAGCTTTCTTT.

V usage is TRBV30 and J usage is TRBJ1-1; 9 nucleotides align to TRBD1. Germline trimming cut 3 bases from V and 4 bases from J; bases unmatched to any gene: 3. The germline V gene has CDR1 GTSNPN and CDR2 SVGIG (reference sequence). This CDR3 spans 13 amino acids. The CDR3 region is CAWSVTGGTEAFF. In DNA, the CDR3 is TGTGCCTGGAGCGTGACAGGGGGCACTGAAGCTTTCTTT.

The chain uses TRBV11-1 and TRBJ2-2; 10 nucleotides align to TRBD2. From germline, CDR1 is SGHAT and CDR2 FQDESV (reference sequence). Trimming cost V 7 bases and J 6 bases; bases outside gene matches: 5. This CDR3 comprises 14 residues. CDR3 in DNA: TGTGCCAGCAAAATAGCGGGGGGCGCCGGGGAGCTGTTTTTT. Protein: CASKIAGGAGELFF.

The V gene is TRBV11-2, the J gene TRBJ1-3, with a possible D match to TRBD1 (6 bases). The CDR3 length is 15 residues. Germline loops: CDR1 SGHAT, CDR2 FQNNGV. The V end was cut by 5 bases, the J end by 4 bases, with 15 bases between. The CDR3 DNA is TGTGCCAGCAGCCACGTACAGGGCCTAGGAAACACCATATATTTT. The encoded protein is CASSHVQGLGNTIYF.

The chain combines TRBV18 with TRBJ2-3, with D unclear. Germline V CDR1 and CDR2: KGHSH, LQKENI. The ends were cut back, 2 bases at V and 1 base at J, with 10 bases in the middle. The CDR3 extends over 15 amino acids. The CDR3 DNA sequence: TGTGCCAGCTCACCAGGAGAAAATCGCACAGATACGCAGTATTTT. Protein: CASSPGENRTDTQYF. Drawing the rest from reference TRBV18 and TRBJ2-3, the complete variable domain is NAGVMQNPRHLVRRRGQEARLRCSPMKGHSHVYWYRQLPEEGLKFMVYLQKENIIDESGMPKERFSAEFPKEGPSILRIQQVVRGDSAAYFCASSPGENRTDTQYFGPGTRLTVL.

The chain recombines TRBV5-1 with TRBJ1-6; D unresolved. Between the trimmed V and J ends, which lost 4 bases and 6 bases, there was a span of 14 bases. CDR3 length equals 15 residues. The germline V gene has CDR1 SGHRS and CDR2 YFSETQ. CDR3 sequence reads: CASSPGGGGNSPLHF. The CDR3 coding sequence is TGCGCCAGCAGCCCCGGAGGTGGAGGTAATTCACCCCTCCACTTT. The full variable domain, its missing parts supplied by reference TRBV5-1 and TRBJ1-6, is KAGVTQTPRYLIKTRGQQVTLSCSPISGHRSVSWYQQTPGQGLQFLFEYFSETQRNKGNFPGRFSGRQFSNSRSEMNVSTLELGDSALYLCASSPGGGGNSPLHFGNGTRLTVT.

CDR3 in amino acids: CASSYPGGYTF. The CDR3 DNA is TGTGCCAGCAGTTACCCGGGAGGCTACACCTTC. The V call is TRBV6-5, the J call TRBJ1-2; D gene ambiguous. V was shortened by 2 bases and J by 8 bases, with 6 bases between the two germline ends. CDR1 and CDR2 from the germline V gene are MNHEY and SVGAGI. The CDR3 runs to 11 residues.

The chain joins TRBV18 to TRBJ1-1; D not resolved. The V end lost 1 base, the J end lost 1 base, and 10 bases lay between the germline ends. The CDR3 spans 15 residues. Germline values: CDR1 KGHSH, CDR2 LQKENI. DNA of the CDR3: TGTGCCAGCTCACCACTCCCCATCCAGAACACTGAAGCTTTCTTT. Its translation is CASSPLPIQNTEAFF.

The V and J genes are TRBV25-1 and TRBJ1-2; tentative D call: TRBD1 (5 bases). Trimming pared 1 base from V and 4 bases from J, leaving 10 bases between. This CDR3 is 14 amino acids long. Germline CDR1 reads MGHDK; CDR2 reads SYGVNS. CDR3 DNA sequence: TGTGCCAGCAGTGAATCCCTGGGGCCCTATGGCTACACCTTC. Its translation is CASSESLGPYGYTF.

This chain connects TRBV11-2 to TRBJ1-3, with D uncertain. V was clipped by 3 bases and J by 0 bases, with 15 bases between them. This CDR3 is 17 amino acids long. Germline V lookup: CDR1 SGHAT, CDR2 FQNNGV. CDR3 amino acids: CASSFTGAGHSGNTIYF. The CDR3 DNA reads TGTGCCAGCAGCTTTACCGGTGCCGGTCACTCTGGAAACACCATATATTTT.

The chain joins TRBV4-1 to TRBJ2-1, with unresolved D. The V gene's germline CDR1 is MGHRA and CDR2 YSYEKL. The CDR3 runs 17 residues. Trimming removed 2 bases from V and 2 bases from J, with 16 bases in between. The CDR3 loop reads CASSQFGSNSPYNEQFF. As DNA, the CDR3 is TGCGCCAGCAGCCAATTTGGCTCAAACAGCCCCTACAATGAGCAGTTCTTC.

This chain links TRBV29-1 with TRBJ1-3; D gene uncertain. Between the trimmed V and J ends, which lost 7 bases and 1 base, there was a span of 11 bases. Per the germline V gene, CDR1 is SQVTM and CDR2 is ANQGSEA. This CDR3 is built from 13 residues. The DNA of the CDR3 is TGCAGCGCGACTAGGGATTCTGGAAACACCATATATTTT. This gives the protein CSATRDSGNTIYF.

The V gene is TRBV19, the J gene TRBJ2-4, with D maybe TRBD1 (6 bases). The CDR3 is made up of 17 amino acids. V lost 1 base, J lost 6 bases, and 19 bases lay in between. The germline V gene encodes CDR1 LNHDA and CDR2 SQIVND (reference sequence). The CDR3 spells CASSIGVAGVVRNIQYF. As DNA, the CDR3 is TGTGCCAGTAGTATAGGGGTGGCAGGGGTTGTTAGAAACATTCAGTACTTC.

This chain connects TRBV19 to TRBJ1-1, with 8 positions matching TRBD1. Germline CDR1 is LNHDA and CDR2 is SQIVND (reference sequence). The CDR3 totals 14 residues. J was trimmed by 5 bases and V by 7 bases; bases with no gene match: 9. The CDR3 is CASTTRTGSTEAFF. The DNA for the CDR3 is TGTGCCAGTACCACCCGGACAGGGTCGACTGAAGCTTTCTTT.

CDR3 region: CASSGGATTYNEQFF. For the CDR3, the DNA is TGTGCCAGCAGTGGGGGGGCAACAACCTACAATGAGCAGTTCTTC. The J gene is TRBJ2-1, the V gene TRBV27, with D perhaps matching TRBD2 (7 bases). CDR1 and CDR2 from the germline V gene are MNHEY and SMNVEV (reference sequence). The CDR3 loop spans 15 amino acids. The germline V and J ends were trimmed by 5 bases and 2 bases, with 13 bases remaining between them.

The chain has TRBV24-1 and TRBJ2-3, with a tentative D call TRBD1 (5 bases). This CDR3 spans 15 amino acids. Trimming cost V 5 bases and J 5 bases, with 16 bases left between them. Germline CDR1 and CDR2: KGHDR and SFDVKD. The CDR3 sequence: CATSGPPQAGDTQYF. CDR3 sequence (DNA): TGTGCCACCAGTGGTCCCCCACAGGCCGGAGATACGCAGTATTTT.

This chain links TRBV15 with TRBJ1-2, with D hard to call. In germline, CDR1 is LNHNV, CDR2 YYDKDF (reference sequence). This CDR3 has 16 residues. V was clipped by 1 base and J by 5 bases, with 17 bases between them. The CDR3 sequence is CATSRANYWAGYGYTF. DNA for the CDR3: TGTGCCACCAGCAGAGCAAATTATTGGGCTGGATATGGCTACACCTTC.

The chain employs TRBV5-6 and TRBJ2-1, with D maybe TRBD1 (6 bases). The germline V and J ends were trimmed by 3 bases and 3 bases, with 19 bases remaining between them. The CDR3 totals 17 residues. CDR1 and CDR2 from the germline V gene are SGHDT and YYEEEE. CDR3 DNA sequence: TGTGCCAGCAGCTCACAACAGGGACAAGCCTACTACAATGAGCAGTTCTTC. Protein product: CASSSQQGQAYYNEQFF.

The chain employs TRBV6-5 and TRBJ2-3; the match to TRBD2 covers 10 bases. Trimming at V came to 10 bases and at J to 2 bases, leaving 3 bases not matched to a gene. CDR1 and CDR2 from the germline V gene are MNHEY and SVGAGI. CDR3 length: 13 residues. The CDR3 bases are TGTGCCAATAGCGGGGGGACCACAGATACGCAGTATTTT. Amino acids: CANSGGTTDTQYF.

V is TRBV6-5 and J is TRBJ1-5, with 7 bases identical to TRBD1. Trimming at V came to 5 bases and at J to 1 base, leaving 5 bases not matched to a gene. The CDR3 contains 15 residues. Per the germline V gene, CDR1 is MNHEY and CDR2 is SVGAGI. CDR3 amino acids: CASSRQGRSNQPQHF. Written as DNA, the CDR3 is TGTGCCAGCAGTAGACAGGGCAGGAGCAATCAGCCCCAGCATTTT.

This clone was seen once. The CDR3 here is CASSQRRPGQTSRALHF. The CDR3 region has the DNA TGTGCCAGCAGCCAGCGAAGACCGGGACAGACATCGAGGGCCCTCCACTTT. The chain is built from TRBV7-9 and TRBJ1-6, with 7 bases identical to TRBD1. The CDR3 runs to 17 residues. The V segment lost 5 bases and the J segment 14 bases; nucleotides outside the gene matches: 21. Germline V gene sequence: CDR1 SEHNR, CDR2 FQNEAQ (reference sequence).

The chain is built from TRBV5-1 and TRBJ2-1, with 10 bases aligning to TRBD1. The CDR3 has 15 residues. Per germline, CDR1 SGHRS and CDR2 YFSETQ. V lost 0 bases, J lost 9 bases, and 6 bases stayed unmatched. CDR3 DNA: TGCGCCAGCAGCTTGGCAGGGACAGGGGCTGGTGAGCAGTTCTTC. Translation gives CASSLAGTGAGEQFF. The variable domain in full, with the rest retrieved from reference TRBV5-1 and TRBJ2-1, is KAGVTQTPRYLIKTRGQQVTLSCSPISGHRSVSWYQQTPGQGLQFLFEYFSETQRNKGNFPGRFSGRQFSNSRSEMNVSTLELGDSALYLCASSLAGTGAGEQFFGPGTRLTVL.

The rearrangement joins TRBV4-2 to TRBJ1-3; D is undetermined. This CDR3 comprises 19 residues. In germline, CDR1 is LGHNA, CDR2 YNFKEQ. V lost 3 bases, J lost 0 bases, and 21 bases lay in between. The CDR3: CASSHSGSQSASSGNTIYF. CDR3 sequence (DNA): TGTGCCAGCAGCCATTCCGGGTCCCAGAGTGCTAGCTCTGGAAACACCATATATTTT.

J is TRBJ2-5 and V is TRBV6-5; TRBD2 agrees at 10 bases. V shed 7 bases, J shed 2 bases, and the junction held 7 bases outside the gene matches. CDR3 size: 15 residues. The V gene's germline CDR1 is MNHEY and CDR2 SVGAGI. The CDR3 DNA follows: TGTGCCAGCATTATTCCTAGCGGGGGTCAAGAGACCCAGTACTTC. Protein: CASIIPSGGQETQYF.